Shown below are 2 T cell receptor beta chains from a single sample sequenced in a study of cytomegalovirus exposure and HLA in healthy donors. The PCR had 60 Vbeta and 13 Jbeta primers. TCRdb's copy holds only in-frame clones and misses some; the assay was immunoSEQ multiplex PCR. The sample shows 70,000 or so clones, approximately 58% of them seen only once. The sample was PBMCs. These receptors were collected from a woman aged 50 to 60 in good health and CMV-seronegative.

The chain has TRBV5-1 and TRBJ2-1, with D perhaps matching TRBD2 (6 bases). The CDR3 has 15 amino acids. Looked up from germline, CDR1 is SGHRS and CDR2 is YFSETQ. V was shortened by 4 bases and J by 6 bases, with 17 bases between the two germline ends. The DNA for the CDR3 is TGCGCCAGCAGCCCCGCCGGGCAGGGAGGCAATGAGCAGTTCTTC. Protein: CASSPAGQGGNEQFF.

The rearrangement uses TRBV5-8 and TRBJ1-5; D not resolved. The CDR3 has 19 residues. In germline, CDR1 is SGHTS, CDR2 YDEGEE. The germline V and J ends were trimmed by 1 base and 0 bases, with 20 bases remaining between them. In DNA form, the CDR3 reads TGTGCCAGCAGCTTGATCAGAGGGTTATTATTATATAGCAATCAGCCCCAGCATTTT. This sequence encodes CASSLIRGLLLYSNQPQHF.